This T cell receptor beta chain was found in a study of T cells in Graves' hyperthyroidism and ophthalmopathy. This clonotype was counted at least ten times. Its antigen is still unknown. What was amplified from RNA transcripts were TCR beta CDR3 regions. RT-PCR in the first round (using the HTBI primer set) targeted the TCR CDR3. MiXCR, run by TCRdb on the multiplex PCR reads, gives a single entry per CDR3 protein. The sample carries approximately 320,000 distinct CDR3 sequences, approximately 15% recorded once. CDR1 and CDR2 (germline): SGHKS, YYEKEE (reference sequence). Trimming left V 1 base short and J 6 bases short, with 17 bases between. The CDR3 is made up of 15 amino acids. Study-level findings and limits: A model of 13 V-J features distinguished ophthalmopathy from stable hyperthyroidism. Ophthalmopathy was model-predicted a median roughly 6.2 months pre-onset.

Patients showing uncontrolled infection, other autoimmune disease, pregnancy or lactation were ineligible. Every diagnosis used clinical symptoms, serum thyroxine and TRAb, thyroid ultrasound and orbital computed tomography. The sequenced sample was blood. V is TRBV5-5 and J is TRBJ2-7; TRBD2 might be the D (5 bases). The origin of this receptor is a man younger than 40 with Graves' hyperthyroidism. The CDR3 protein is CASSLWVRGVGEQYF. The CDR3 nucleotides are TGTGCCAGCAGCTTGTGGGTCCGGGGAGTTGGCGAGCAGTACTTC.